The 29 T cell receptor beta chains in this list originate from one sample, sequenced in a study of cytomegalovirus exposure and HLA in healthy donors (dated by TCRdb to 2017 to 2019). Preparation of the library involved the immunoSEQ multiplex PCR assay. The multiplex PCR relied on a mix of 60 forward primers for TCR Vbeta segments and 13 reverse primers for TCR Jbeta segments. TCRdb retrieved this table from immuneACCESS and kept in-frame rearrangements only. Not all clones are present; in checked studies, unresolved V genes account for under half, and no reason is known for the remainder. Here the sample has around 120,000 clones; 55% to 75% occur a single time. The top ten clones comprise about 8.2% of the sample. The sample comprised PBMCs. The source of these receptors is a woman aged 40 to 50 in good health and CMV-seropositive.

The rearrangement links TRBV6-4 to TRBJ1-5; no clear D gene. The CDR3 sequence is 11 residues long. CDR1 and CDR2 (germline): MRHNA, SNTAGT. The ends were cut back, 6 bases at V and 5 bases at J, with 5 bases in the middle. In DNA, the CDR3 is TGTGCCAGCAGCTCTTATCAGCCCCAGCATTTT. It translates to CASSSYQPQHF.

The V and J genes are TRBV4-3 and TRBJ1-4; tentatively, D is TRBD1 (6 bases). This CDR3 contains 15 residues. CDR1 and CDR2 from the germline V gene are LGHNA and YSLEER. Deletions cut 0 bases from V and 6 bases from J, with 11 bases between. The chain's CDR3 is CASSQEGQFYEKLFF. The CDR3 DNA sequence: TGCGCCAGCAGCCAAGAAGGACAGTTTTATGAAAAACTGTTTTTT.

This clone was recorded a few times. V is TRBV2 and J is TRBJ2-5; TRBD2 might be the D (5 bases). In germline, CDR1 is SNHLY, CDR2 FYNNEI. This CDR3 comprises 14 residues. The germline V and J ends were trimmed by 5 bases and 5 bases, with 15 bases remaining between them. The CDR3: CASSYGEGGETQYF. The DNA for the CDR3 is TGTGCCAGCAGTTACGGGGAAGGAGGCGAGACCCAGTACTTC. Complete variable domain (other parts from reference TRBV2 and TRBJ2-5): EPEVTQTPSHQVTQMGQEVILRCVPISNHLYFYWYRQILGQKVEFLVSFYNNEISEKSEIFDDQFSVERPDGSNFTLKIRSTKLEDSAMYFCASSYGEGGETQYFGPGTRLLVL.

The J gene is TRBJ1-2, the V gene TRBV5-1, with TRBD1 matching 9 bases. Germline CDR1 reads SGHRS; CDR2 reads YFSETQ. The CDR3 contains 17 residues. V lost 4 bases and J lost 6; bases outside the gene matches: 16. The CDR3 is CASSPLRTGQGYHGYTF. DNA of the CDR3: TGCGCCAGCAGCCCCCTCCGTACGGGACAGGGTTATCATGGCTACACCTTC.

This sequence joins TRBV29-1 and TRBJ2-7, with TRBD1 as a possible D gene (5 bases). Per germline, CDR1 SQVTM and CDR2 ANQGSEA. V lost 8 bases and J 5 bases, leaving 16 bases between the germline ends. The CDR3 is 12 amino acids. The CDR3: CSIQAGYNEQYF. CDR3 coding DNA: TGCAGCATCCAGGCAGGGTACAACGAGCAGTACTTC.

V gene TRBV5-1 combines with J gene TRBJ1-5; D is undetermined. Per germline, CDR1 SGHRS and CDR2 YFSETQ. V lost 1 base to trimming and J lost 5 bases, with 7 bases between them. The CDR3 extends over 13 amino acids. CDR3 protein: CASSLYGDQPQHF. CDR3 coding DNA: TGCGCCAGCAGCTTGTACGGAGATCAGCCCCAGCATTTT.

The chain couples TRBV10-3 to TRBJ2-7; the D gene is possibly TRBD2 (7 bases). Germline CDR1 reads ENHRY; CDR2 reads SYGVKD. The CDR3 sequence is 17 residues long. Trimming took 4 bases from V and 6 from J, leaving 25 bases between them. CDR3 amino acids: CAISVTPAGAKFPEQYF. In DNA form, the CDR3 reads TGTGCCATCAGTGTGACACCGGCGGGGGCCAAATTTCCCGAGCAGTACTTC.

The chain uses TRBV6-5 and TRBJ2-7, with D perhaps matching TRBD2 (6 bases). With 3 bases removed from V and 3 bases from J, the gap between germline ends came to 9 bases. Germline-derived CDR1 and CDR2 are MNHEY and SVGAGI. This CDR3 spans 13 amino acids. The CDR3 spells CASSYSGDYEQYF. The CDR3 bases are TGTGCCAGCAGTTATTCGGGGGACTACGAGCAGTACTTC.

This clone appeared a few times. The chain is built from TRBV11-2 and TRBJ1-1, with D possibly being TRBD1 (5 bases). Germline values: CDR1 SGHAT, CDR2 FQNNGV. V was pared by 2 bases and J by 3 bases, with 13 bases between. This CDR3 has 15 residues. The CDR3 region has the DNA TGTGCCAGCAGCTTAAGCTCAGGGACTTACACTGAAGCTTTCTTT. Protein: CASSLSSGTYTEAFF.

In its sample, this clone was seen a few times. V is TRBV7-2 and J is TRBJ2-7, with 12 bases that match TRBD1. V trimming: 4 bases; J trimming: 3 bases; junction bases outside the gene matches: 4. This CDR3 contains 15 residues. Germline loops: CDR1 SGHTA, CDR2 FQGNSA. The chain's CDR3 is CASSSGTGGLYEQYF. The CDR3, as DNA: TGTGCCAGCAGCTCCGGGACAGGGGGCCTCTACGAGCAGTACTTC.

The V and J genes are TRBV4-2 and TRBJ1-1; 8 positions agree with TRBD1. Trimming cost V 3 bases and J 3 bases; bases outside gene matches: 6. Germline values: CDR1 LGHNA, CDR2 YNFKEQ. CDR3 length equals 15 residues. The CDR3 DNA reads as TGTGCCAGCAGCCAGGACAGGGAGAGTCACACTGAAGCTTTCTTT. Translating it yields CASSQDRESHTEAFF.

The chain recombines TRBV9 with TRBJ2-4; TRBD1 aligns across 11 bases. CDR1 SGDLS and CDR2 YYNGEE come from the germline V gene. The CDR3 totals 14 residues. With 6 bases clipped from V and 6 bases from J, the junction kept 5 bases outside the gene matches. The DNA for the CDR3 is TGTGCCAGCAAGCCGGGACAGGGGGGAAACATTCAGTACTTC. Protein product: CASKPGQGGNIQYF.

The V gene is TRBV5-1, the J gene TRBJ1-1; no definite D call. V lost 1 base and J 0 bases, leaving 10 bases between the germline ends. Germline V gene data show CDR1 as SGHRS and CDR2 as YFSETQ. This CDR3 region has 15 residues. DNA for the CDR3: TGCGCCAGCAGCTTGATCAGTCGAATGAACACTGAAGCTTTCTTT. It is translated as CASSLISRMNTEAFF.

This sequence joins TRBV5-1 and TRBJ1-1; maybe TRBD1 (5 bases). This CDR3 comprises 14 residues. CDR1 and CDR2 (germline): SGHRS, YFSETQ. The ends were cut back, 0 bases at V and 5 bases at J, with 11 bases in the middle. This chain's CDR3 is CASSLGRGETEAFF. Written as DNA, the CDR3 is TGCGCCAGCAGCTTGGGTCGGGGGGAGACTGAAGCTTTCTTT.

The chain is built from TRBV6-5 and TRBJ1-1; 10 bases line up with TRBD1. This CDR3 is 13 amino acids long. CDR1 and CDR2 (germline): MNHEY, SVGAGI. J was trimmed by 7 bases and V by 4 bases; bases with no gene match: 3. The CDR3 spells CASSFGQGDEAFF. The CDR3 DNA reads TGTGCCAGCAGTTTCGGACAGGGGGATGAAGCTTTCTTT.

This chain links TRBV18 with TRBJ1-6; D is unclear. The V gene lost 2 bases and the J gene lost 9 bases, with 14 bases spanning the gap. This CDR3 region has 15 residues. From germline, CDR1 is KGHSH and CDR2 LQKENI. CDR3 sequence reads: CASSPSEARGSPLHF. The CDR3 DNA sequence: TGTGCCAGCTCACCATCGGAGGCCCGGGGTTCACCCCTCCACTTT.

V and J are TRBV7-6 and TRBJ2-5, with D maybe TRBD2 (5 bases). CDR3 length: 14 amino acids. The V end was cut by 2 bases, the J end by 5 bases, with 12 bases between. CDR1 SGHVS and CDR2 FNYEAQ come from the germline V gene. Here the CDR3 DNA reads TGTGCCAGCAGCTTAAGCCCGAGGAGGGAGACCCAGTACTTC. Translating it yields CASSLSPRRETQYF.

This chain connects TRBV9 to TRBJ1-1; 7 nucleotides match TRBD1. Germline V gene lookup returns CDR1 SGDLS and CDR2 YYNGEE. This CDR3 contains 17 residues. Germline trimming cut 4 bases from V and 0 bases from J; bases unmatched to any gene: 12. The CDR3 DNA is TGTGCCAGCAGCCTCTACAGGGGAACAGGAATGAACACTGAAGCTTTCTTT. Protein: CASSLYRGTGMNTEAFF.

The rearrangement joins TRBV6-6 to TRBJ2-5; TRBD1 matches at 7 bases. The J call may be mistaken, given a closer DNA end match to TRBJ2-7. CDR1 and CDR2 (germline): MNHNY, SVGAGI (reference sequence). The CDR3 spans 15 residues. The CDR3 DNA is TGTGCCAGCAGTTACTCCTCACAGGGGTCTGGCGAGCAGTACTTC. This gives the protein CASSYSSQGSGEQYF.

The rearrangement links TRBV6-5 to TRBJ2-5, with 11 nucleotides matching TRBD2. The CDR3 loop spans 15 amino acids. Unmatched junction bases numbered 7, after V lost 2 bases and J lost 8 bases. Germline V CDR1 and CDR2: MNHEY, SVGAGI. The CDR3 loop reads CASSYQTSGESTQYF. CDR3 coding DNA: TGTGCCAGCAGTTACCAGACTAGCGGGGAAAGCACCCAGTACTTC.

The rearrangement uses TRBV9 and TRBJ2-1, with no clear D. The CDR3 is 13 amino acids. Trimming cost V 0 bases and J 8 bases, with 9 bases left between them. Germline V gene sequence: CDR1 SGDLS, CDR2 YYNGEE. CDR3 sequence: CASSVESPYEQFF. CDR3 DNA: TGTGCCAGCAGCGTAGAATCCCCTTATGAGCAGTTCTTC.

This sequence joins TRBV15 and TRBJ1-2, with a possible D match to TRBD1 (5 bases). From germline, CDR1 is LNHNV and CDR2 YYDKDF (reference sequence). V lost 3 bases, J lost 8 bases, and 13 bases lay in between. CDR3 length: 13 residues. Here the CDR3 DNA reads TGTGCCACCAGCAGGGGGGAGGAGGGAGGCTACACCTTC. Protein: CATSRGEEGGYTF. Using reference TRBV15 and TRBJ1-2 for the parts outside the CDR3, the full variable domain is DAMVIQNPRYQVTQFGKPVTLSCSQTLNHNVMYWYQQKSSQAPKLLFHYYDKDFNNEADTPDNFQSRRPNTSFCFLDIRSPGLGDTAMYLCATSRGEEGGYTFGSGTRLTVV.

V and J are TRBV6-5 and TRBJ1-1, with 8 bases lining up with TRBD1. The CDR3 is 15 amino acids. Germline V lookup: CDR1 MNHEY, CDR2 SVGAGI. V trimming: 4 bases; J trimming: 0 bases; junction bases outside the gene matches: 4. The CDR3: CASSFRGRMNTEAFF. DNA of the CDR3: TGTGCCAGCAGTTTCAGGGGGCGGATGAACACTGAAGCTTTCTTT.

This clone was seen a few times. The chain recombines TRBV7-8 with TRBJ1-1; possible D gene TRBD1, 5 bases. The germline CDR1 and CDR2 sequences are SGHVS and FQNEAQ. V was clipped by 6 bases and J by 3 bases, with 20 bases between them. This CDR3 has 16 residues. In DNA form, the CDR3 reads TGTGCCAGCAGTACGGGGGTCCTCAGTCGCGACACTGAAGCTTTCTTT. As protein: CASSTGVLSRDTEAFF.

Note on this clone: Other DNA sequences from this sample encode an identical CDR3 as well. CDR3 amino acids: CASSYSGGGNQPQHF. The CDR3 DNA follows: TGTGCCAGCAGTTACTCCGGGGGGGGGAATCAGCCCCAGCATTTT. The chain is built from TRBV6-5 and TRBJ1-5; D is perhaps TRBD1 (5 bases). V was pared by 0 bases and J by 4 bases, with 10 bases between. CDR1 MNHEY and CDR2 SVGAGI come from the germline V gene. The CDR3 consists of 15 residues.

The V call is TRBV10-3, the J call TRBJ2-3; no clear D gene. The CDR3 is 12 residues long. CDR1 is ENHRY, CDR2 SYGVKD, per germline. The V end lost 6 bases, the J end lost 0 bases, and 4 bases lay between the germline ends. CDR3 sequence reads: CAISQSTDTQYF. Here the CDR3 DNA reads TGTGCCATCAGCCAGAGCACAGATACGCAGTATTTT.

CDR3 in amino acids: CASSGGDSRVRPQHF. For the CDR3, the DNA is TGTGCCAGCAGCGGGGGGGACTCCCGGGTCCGGCCCCAGCATTTT. This rearrangement joins TRBV7-2 to TRBJ1-5; possible D gene TRBD1, 5 bases. The CDR3 covers 15 residues. The germline V gene encodes CDR1 SGHTA and CDR2 FQGNSA. V was cut by 5 bases and J by 9 bases, with 20 bases left in between.

The rearrangement links TRBV2 to TRBJ1-1; TRBD1 matches at 7 bases. Looked up from germline, CDR1 is SNHLY and CDR2 is FYNNEI. CDR3 size: 12 residues. V shed 6 bases and J 7 bases; nucleotides not matched to a gene: 5. CDR3: CASRTGENEAFF. CDR3 nucleotide sequence: TGTGCCAGCAGAACAGGGGAAAATGAAGCTTTCTTT.

The chain employs TRBV7-8 and TRBJ2-4; 7 nucleotides line up with TRBD1. CDR1 and CDR2 (germline): SGHVS, FQNEAQ. V trimming: 6 bases; J trimming: 10 bases; junction bases outside the gene matches: 9. The CDR3 has 13 amino acids. CDR3 sequence (DNA): TGTGCCAGCAGAAACCGGGACAGCCCTATTCAGTACTTC. Protein sequence: CASRNRDSPIQYF.